This paragraph covers one T cell receptor (beta chain) sequence. The antigen is not known. The sample comes from a study of PD-1 blockade in classical Hodgkin lymphoma. Profiling relied on immunoSEQ multiplex PCR, and the TCRdb table lists in-frame clones only, not all of them. The table lists several thousand clones, about 81% of them singletons. CDR1 is SQVTM, CDR2 ANQGSEA, per germline. The junction had 4 bases not matched to a gene; V was cut back by 5 bases and J by 1 base. The CDR3 length is 14 residues. Study-wide points: Repertoires differed for reasons still undefined, possibly disease activity or prior therapy. Newly diagnosed patients had baseline TCR diversity that was reportedly lower than that of healthy donors.

The time point: cycle 4 day 1 (C4D1), after five to seven weeks of nivolumab. Brentuximab vedotin exposure varied among the patients, all of whom had relapsed after autologous stem cell transplantation. Negative selection with magnets was how CD8+ T cells were isolated from the thawed PBMCs. Best responses included complete response and partial response; otherwise, the best response was progressive disease. The origin of this receptor is a human donor with classical Hodgkin lymphoma. The starting material was CD8+ T cells from blood, obtained before the fourth cycle of nivolumab. The chain combines TRBV29-1 with TRBJ2-3; 9 bases line up with TRBD1. The CDR3 bases are TGCAGCGTTATACAGGGGGCCGGCACAGATACGCAGTATTTT. Its protein product is CSVIQGAGTDTQYF.